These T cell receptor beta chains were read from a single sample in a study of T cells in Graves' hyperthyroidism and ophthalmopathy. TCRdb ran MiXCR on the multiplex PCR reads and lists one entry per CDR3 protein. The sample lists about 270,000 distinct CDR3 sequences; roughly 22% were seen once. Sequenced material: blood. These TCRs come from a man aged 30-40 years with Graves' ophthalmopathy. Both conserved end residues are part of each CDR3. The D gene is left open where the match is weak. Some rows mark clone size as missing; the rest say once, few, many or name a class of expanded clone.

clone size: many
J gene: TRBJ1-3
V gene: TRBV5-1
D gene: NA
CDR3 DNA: TGCGCCAGCAGCTTGGATGGCAGGGTCTCTGGAAACACCATATATTTT
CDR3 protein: CASSLDGRVSGNTIYF

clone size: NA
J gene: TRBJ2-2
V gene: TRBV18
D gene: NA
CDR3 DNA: TGTGCCAGCTCACTTATGGACACTGCGAACACCGGGGAGCTGTTTTTT
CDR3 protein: CASSLMDTANTGELFF

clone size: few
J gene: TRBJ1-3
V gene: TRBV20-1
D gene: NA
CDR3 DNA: TGCAGTGCTTACCCCCTGCGGTCCTCTGGAAACACCATATATTTT
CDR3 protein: CSAYPLRSSGNTIYF

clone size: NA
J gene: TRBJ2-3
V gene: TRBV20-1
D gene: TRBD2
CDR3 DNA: TGCAGTGCTAGAGATCTTCCCCGCGGGAGGGCCGCAGATACGCAGTATTTT
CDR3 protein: CSARDLPRGRAADTQYF

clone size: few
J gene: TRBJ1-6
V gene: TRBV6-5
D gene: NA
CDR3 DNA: TGTGCCAGCAGTTACTCCGGGCTCGATGGGGATAATTCACCCCTCCACTTT
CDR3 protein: CASSYSGLDGDNSPLHF

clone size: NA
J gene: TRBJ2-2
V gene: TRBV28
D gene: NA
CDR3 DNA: TGTGCCAGCATCTATGGGGGGGCTGGCGGGGAGCTGTTTTTT
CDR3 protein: CASIYGGAGGELFF

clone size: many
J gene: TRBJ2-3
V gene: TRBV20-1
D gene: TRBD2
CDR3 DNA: TGCAGTGCTAGGGGGCTAGCGGGAGAATACACAGATACGCAGTATTTT
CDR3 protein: CSARGLAGEYTDTQYF

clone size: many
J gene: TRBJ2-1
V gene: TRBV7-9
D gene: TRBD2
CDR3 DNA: TGTGCCAGCAGCTTAAAATCGAGCGGGAGAACGGCCTACAATGAGCAGTTCTTC
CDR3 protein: CASSLKSSGRTAYNEQFF

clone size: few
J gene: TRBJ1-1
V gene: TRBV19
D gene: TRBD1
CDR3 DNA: TGTGCCAGTAGCCGGGACAGGGGGCCCTTGAACACTGAAGCTTTCTTT
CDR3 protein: CASSRDRGPLNTEAFF

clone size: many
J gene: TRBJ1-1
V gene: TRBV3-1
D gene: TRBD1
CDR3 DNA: TGTGCCAGCAGCCCGGGACAGGGGGCCACTGAAGCTTTCTTT
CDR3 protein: CASSPGQGATEAFF

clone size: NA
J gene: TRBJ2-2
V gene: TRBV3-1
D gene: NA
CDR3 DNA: TGTGCCAGCAGCCAAGAGGTCGTCGTTGGCACCGGGGAGCTGTTTTTT
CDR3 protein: CASSQEVVVGTGELFF

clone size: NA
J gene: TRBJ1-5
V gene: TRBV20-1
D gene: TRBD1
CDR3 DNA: TGCAGTGCTAGCCCGGACAGGGCGAATCAGCCCCAGCATTTT
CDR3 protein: CSASPDRANQPQHF

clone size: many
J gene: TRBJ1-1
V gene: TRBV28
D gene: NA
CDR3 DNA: TGTGCCAGCACCAACCAGGGAAACAAAGCTTTCTTT
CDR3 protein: CASTNQGNKAFF

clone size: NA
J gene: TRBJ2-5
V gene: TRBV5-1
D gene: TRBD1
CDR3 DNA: TGCGCCAGCAGCTCGGGACAGGTAGAGACCCAGTACTTC
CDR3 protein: CASSSGQVETQYF

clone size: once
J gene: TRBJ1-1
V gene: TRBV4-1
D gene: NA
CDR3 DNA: TGCGCCAGCAGGAAAGGACCGATGAACACTGAAGCTTTCTTT
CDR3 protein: CASRKGPMNTEAFF

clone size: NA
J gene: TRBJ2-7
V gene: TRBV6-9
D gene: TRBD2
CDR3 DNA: TGTGCCAGCAGTTCGCAGCGGGAGGCGCCTTACGAGCAGTACTTC
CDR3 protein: CASSSQREAPYEQYF

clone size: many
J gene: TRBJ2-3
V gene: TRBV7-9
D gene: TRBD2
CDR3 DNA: TGTGCCAGCAGCTCGTGGACTAGCCCAGATACGCAGTATTTT
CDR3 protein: CASSSWTSPDTQYF

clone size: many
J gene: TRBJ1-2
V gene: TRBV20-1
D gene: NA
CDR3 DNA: TGCAGTGCTCGGATAGAAACAGGGTACGGCGGCTACACCTTC
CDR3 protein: CSARIETGYGGYTF

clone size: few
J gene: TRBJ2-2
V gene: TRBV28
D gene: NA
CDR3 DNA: TGTGCCATACGAGAGACTCTGAACACCGGGGAGCTGTTTTTT
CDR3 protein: CAIRETLNTGELFF

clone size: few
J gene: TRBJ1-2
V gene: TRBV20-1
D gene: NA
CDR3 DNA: TGCAGTGCTAGTGGGGTCTTTGGGGGCTACACCTTC
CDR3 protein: CSASGVFGGYTF

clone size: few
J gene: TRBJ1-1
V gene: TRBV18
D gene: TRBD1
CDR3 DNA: TGTGCCAGCTCACCAGACAGGGGGCTGACTGAAGCTTTCTTT
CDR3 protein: CASSPDRGLTEAFF

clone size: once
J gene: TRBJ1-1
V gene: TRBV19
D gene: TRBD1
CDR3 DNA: TGTGCCAGTAGAGGGACAGGGGACACTGAAGCTTTCTTT
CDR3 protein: CASRGTGDTEAFF

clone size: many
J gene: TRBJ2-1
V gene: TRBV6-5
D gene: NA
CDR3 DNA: TGTGCCAGCAGTTACTCGGGAGGTGGATACAATGAGCAGTTCTTC
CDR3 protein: CASSYSGGGYNEQFF

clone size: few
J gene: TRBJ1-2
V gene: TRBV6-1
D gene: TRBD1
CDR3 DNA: TGTGCCAGCAGTCCCCGACAGGGTACCCTCTATGGCTACACCTTC
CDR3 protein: CASSPRQGTLYGYTF